One sample yielded the 16 T cell receptor beta chains listed below, sequenced in a study of cytomegalovirus exposure and HLA in healthy donors. Primers included in the PCR were 60 Vbeta and 13 Jbeta primers. The protocol was immunoSEQ multiplex PCR, while the TCRdb copy is restricted to in-frame clones and leaves out a portion. The sample lists 120,000 or so clones, around 82% occurring once. Source material: PBMCs. The receptors derive from a man aged 25 to 40 in good health and CMV-seropositive.

This rearrangement joins TRBV7-8 to TRBJ2-7; a possible D gene is TRBD1 (5 bases). Germline lookup yields CDR1 SGHVS and CDR2 FQNEAQ. The CDR3 runs to 12 residues. Trimming removed 1 base from V and 7 bases from J, with 8 bases in between. In DNA, the CDR3 is TGTGCCAGCAGCTTAGTGGGGCAAGAGCAGTACTTC. Its translation: CASSLVGQEQYF.

The V gene is TRBV4-3, the J gene TRBJ2-1, with 10 nucleotides matching TRBD2. The J segment lost 5 bases and the V segment lost 1 base, leaving 11 bases of the junction unmatched. The CDR3 covers 18 residues. Germline V CDR1 and CDR2: LGHNA, YSLEER. DNA for the CDR3: TGCGCCAGCAGCCAAGGGGGGAGAATAGCGGGAGGCGACAATGAGCAGTTCTTC. Its translation is CASSQGGRIAGGDNEQFF.

This chain joins TRBV9 and TRBJ2-7; 9 positions match TRBD1. The trim removed 0 bases at V and 2 bases at J, leaving 0 bases unmatched. Germline lookup yields CDR1 SGDLS and CDR2 YYNGEE. CDR3 length: 14 residues. CDR3 loop: CASSVGTGAYEQYF. Here the CDR3 DNA reads TGTGCCAGCAGCGTAGGGACAGGGGCCTACGAGCAGTACTTC.

The chain joins TRBV27 to TRBJ2-1; 11 bases match TRBD1. The V gene end was trimmed by 2 bases and the J gene end by 8 bases; junction bases not matched to a gene: 5. CDR1 is MNHEY and CDR2 is SMNVEV in the germline V gene (reference sequence). The CDR3 runs 15 residues. The DNA for the CDR3 is TGTGCCAGCAGTTTAAAGGACAGGGGGCTCGATGAGCAGTTCTTC. This codes for CASSLKDRGLDEQFF.

The V gene is TRBV18, the J gene TRBJ2-5; 7 bases match TRBD2. J lost 2 bases, V lost 6 bases, and 6 bases had no gene match. Germline lookup yields CDR1 KGHSH and CDR2 LQKENI. This CDR3 contains 14 residues. The CDR3 DNA is TGTGCCAGCTCTATAGCGGGTCGGCAAGAGACCCAGTACTTC. The encoded protein is CASSIAGRQETQYF.

This chain uses TRBV6-5 with TRBJ2-3; D is uncertain. The germline V and J ends were trimmed by 5 bases and 4 bases, with 16 bases remaining between them. The V gene's germline CDR1 is MNHEY and CDR2 SVGAGI. The CDR3 spans 15 residues. CDR3 in amino acids: CASSRIAATADTQYF. The CDR3 DNA follows: TGTGCCAGCAGTCGAATAGCCGCAACGGCAGATACGCAGTATTTT.

J is TRBJ2-2 and V is TRBV27; maybe TRBD1 (5 bases). The germline V gene encodes CDR1 MNHEY and CDR2 SMNVEV (reference sequence). V lost 2 bases and J 1 base, leaving 11 bases between the germline ends. CDR3 length: 16 residues. The CDR3 loop is CASSLGQGLNTGELFF. The CDR3 DNA follows: TGTGCCAGCAGTTTAGGGCAGGGCCTGAACACCGGGGAGCTGTTTTTT.

The chain links TRBV9 to TRBJ2-3; 9 nucleotides align to TRBD1. The CDR3 spans 15 residues. Germline V gene lookup returns CDR1 SGDLS and CDR2 YYNGEE. V lost 4 bases to trimming and J lost 5 bases; unmatched junction nucleotides: 8. The CDR3 DNA sequence: TGTGCCAGCAGCATAGTCGGGACAGGGAGAGATACGCAGTATTTT. This translates into CASSIVGTGRDTQYF.

V gene TRBV6-5 combines with J gene TRBJ1-2; TRBD1 matches 7 bases. The CDR3 length is 13 residues. V gave up 7 bases and J gave up 8 bases; unmatched junction bases: 10. Germline V gene lookup returns CDR1 MNHEY and CDR2 SVGAGI. The CDR3 region has the DNA TGTGCCAGCACCTACGACAGGGCTTTCGGCTACACCTTC. Translation gives CASTYDRAFGYTF.

CDR3 protein: CASSQRDLLEQYF. CDR3 nucleotide sequence: TGTGCCAGCAGCCAGCGGGATCTGCTCGAGCAGTACTTC. This chain joins TRBV27 and TRBJ2-7; 7 bases line up with TRBD2. The CDR3 contains 13 residues. Looked up from germline, CDR1 is MNHEY and CDR2 is SMNVEV (reference sequence). J lost 6 bases, V lost 6 bases, and 8 bases had no gene match.

The V gene is TRBV11-2, the J gene TRBJ1-3; D possibly corresponds to TRBD1 (6 bases). V lost 1 base to trimming and J lost 4 bases, with 20 bases between them. The length of the CDR3 is 18 residues. Germline loops: CDR1 SGHAT, CDR2 FQNNGV. This CDR3 reads CASSLVNRAGTSGNTIYF. The DNA for the CDR3 is TGTGCCAGCAGCTTAGTAAACAGGGCCGGCACCTCGGGAAACACCATATATTTT.

The V gene is TRBV5-1, the J gene TRBJ2-7; D is perhaps TRBD1 (5 bases). Trimming shortened V by 0 bases and J by 5 bases, and 12 bases separated the two germline ends. Germline loops: CDR1 SGHRS, CDR2 YFSETQ. CDR3 size: 14 residues. Here the CDR3 DNA reads TGCGCCAGCAGCTTGGGCAGTAGGGGCGACGAGCAGTACTTC. Translated: CASSLGSRGDEQYF. Full variable domain (missing parts from reference TRBV5-1 and TRBJ2-7): KAGVTQTPRYLIKTRGQQVTLSCSPISGHRSVSWYQQTPGQGLQFLFEYFSETQRNKGNFPGRFSGRQFSNSRSEMNVSTLELGDSALYLCASSLGSRGDEQYFGPGTRLTVT.

The V call is TRBV5-1, the J call TRBJ2-7; TRBD1 agrees at 10 bases. J was trimmed by 4 bases and V by 3 bases; bases with no gene match: 4. This CDR3 is built from 14 residues. Germline V gives CDR1 SGHRS, CDR2 YFSETQ. CDR3 sequence: CASSSDRGRYEQYF. The CDR3 region has the DNA TGCGCCAGCAGCTCGGACAGGGGGAGGTACGAGCAGTACTTC.

This clone was recorded a few times. The rearrangement links TRBV27 to TRBJ2-7; D perhaps matches TRBD2 (5 bases). The CDR3 spans 15 residues. V was trimmed by 6 bases and J by 1 base, leaving 16 bases between them. CDR1 and CDR2 from the germline V gene are MNHEY and SMNVEV (reference sequence). CDR3 sequence: CASSPLLAPSYEQYF. CDR3 bases: TGTGCCAGCAGCCCCCTTCTAGCCCCTTCCTACGAGCAGTACTTC.

The CDR3 protein is CASSGGASGPYEQYF. The CDR3 nucleotides read TGTGCCAGTAGTGGTGGGGCTAGCGGTCCCTACGAGCAGTACTTC. The rearrangement joins TRBV19 to TRBJ2-7, with 7 bases aligning to TRBD2. The CDR3 sequence is 15 residues long. The germline CDR1 and CDR2 sequences are LNHDA and SQIVND (reference sequence). V shed 5 bases and J 2 bases; nucleotides not matched to a gene: 9.

The table lists this clone with a count of one. The chain links TRBV27 to TRBJ2-3; D not certain. CDR1 and CDR2 (germline): MNHEY, SMNVEV (reference sequence). V lost 8 bases and J lost 0, with 9 bases in between. The CDR3 has 13 amino acids. The CDR3 spells CASADSSTDTQYF. The CDR3 bases are TGTGCCAGCGCAGATTCTAGCACAGATACGCAGTATTTT.